This TCR beta chain was retrieved from a study of T cell responses to AZD1222 COVID-19 vaccine. Study observations and caveats: There were mostly white British donors and more females than males, and clonal diversity was possibly underestimated. Only six or seven AZD1222 recipients were seropositive at baseline.

Here immunoSEQ multiplex PCR was the method, and the copy in TCRdb shows in-frame clones only, minus some. The sample includes 95,000 to 100,000 clones, about nine tenths of them seen just once. About this clone: What it binds is not known.

The CDR3 sequence is 14 residues long. The germline V gene has CDR1 SGHRS and CDR2 YFSETQ. Trimming left V 3 bases short and J 3 bases short, with 12 bases between. The V gene is TRBV5-1, the J gene TRBJ1-1, with D possibly TRBD1 on 5 matching bases. The material sequenced was peripheral blood, taken on day 0 of AZD1222 vaccination. The TCR originated in an adult in good health. The CDR3: CASSYTGTDTEAFF. The CDR3 nucleotides read TGCGCCAGCAGCTACACGGGGACGGACACTGAAGCTTTCTTT.